This TCR beta chain was recovered during a study of T cell responses to AZD1222 COVID-19 vaccine. Whole-study results and caveats: Without day 14 samples, only post-peak T cell repertoires were studied.

A remark on this clone: Its antigen is unknown.

Assay used: immunoSEQ multiplex PCR; TCRdb lists only in-frame clones, some missing. The sample has 95,000 to 150,000 clones, roughly 89% seen once. The TCR was taken from an adult in good health. Sample: peripheral blood, taken on day 0 of AZD1222 vaccination.

The CDR3 loop reads CASSQQGRDTGELFF. CDR3 nucleotide sequence: TGCGCCAGCAGCCAACAGGGGAGGGACACCGGGGAGCTGTTTTTT. This sequence joins TRBV4-1 and TRBJ2-2; D is perhaps TRBD2 (7 bases). V lost 2 bases to trimming and J lost 3 bases, with 10 bases between them. Germline CDR1 MGHRA, CDR2 YSYEKL. CDR3 size: 15 residues.